This entry lists 19 T cell receptor beta chains sequenced from one sample in a study of blood T cells in healthy people across ages. Together with a sample-barcoded 5' primer, a J-beta primer mix was included in a second PCR lasting roughly 6 to 12 cycles. MiXCR, applied by TCRdb to the 5' RACE reads, yields one record per CDR3 protein. The sample records around 2 million distinct CDR3 sequences, around 42% being singletons. The sample comprised blood. These receptors were obtained from a human donor in good health.

The CDR3 reads CASSLIGQGVETQYF. CDR3 coding DNA: TGTGCCAGCAGTTTAATTGGACAGGGAGTGGAGACCCAGTACTTC. The rearrangement uses TRBV28 and TRBJ2-5, with 8 positions matching TRBD1. CDR3 length: 15 residues. Losses at the gene ends were 2 bases for V and 5 bases for J; bases not matched to a gene: 7. Germline V gene data show CDR1 as MDHEN and CDR2 as SYDVKM. Variable domain in full (rest from reference TRBV28 and TRBJ2-5): DVKVTQSSRYLVKRTGEKVFLECVQDMDHENMFWYRQDPGLGLRLIYFSYDVKMKEKGDIPEGYSVSREKKERFSLILESASTNQTSMYLCASSLIGQGVETQYFGPGTRLLVL.

J is TRBJ1-2 and V is TRBV11-2; unclear D gene. This CDR3 is built from 15 residues. Germline loops: CDR1 SGHAT, CDR2 FQNNGV. The V end was cut by 5 bases, the J end by 8 bases, with 21 bases between. The CDR3 spells CASSPITNSVGGYTF. In DNA, the CDR3 is TGTGCCAGCAGCCCAATCACCAACTCAGTTGGGGGCTACACCTTC.

The chain is built from TRBV20-1 and TRBJ2-1, with D perhaps being TRBD1 or TRBD2 (5 bases each). Germline V gene lookup returns CDR1 DFQATT and CDR2 SNEGSKA (reference sequence). Trimming removed 1 base at V and 0 bases at J, with 16 bases between. The CDR3 is made up of 17 amino acids. CDR3 DNA: TGCAGTGCTAGAGCCTCCGGGACGGCGAGCTCCTACAATGAGCAGTTCTTC. Its translation: CSARASGTASSYNEQFF.

This rearrangement joins TRBV3-1 to TRBJ2-5; TRBD2 matches 8 bases. Trimming removed 0 bases from V and 4 bases from J; junction bases left unmatched: 4. Germline assignment: CDR1 LGHDT and CDR2 YNNKEL (reference sequence). There are 15 residues in the CDR3. The CDR3 nucleotides read TGTGCCAGCAGCCAAGACGGGGGGGCGGGAGAGACCCAGTACTTC. This translates into CASSQDGGAGETQYF.

The genes are TRBV7-2 and TRBJ2-4; D may be TRBD2 (7 bases). The germline CDR1 and CDR2 sequences are SGHTA and FQGNSA. Trimming pared 5 bases from V and 2 bases from J, leaving 13 bases between. This CDR3 is 15 amino acids long. The CDR3 coding sequence is TGTGCCAGCAGCCTAGGGGGGGTTACCAAAAACATTCAGTACTTC. Translating gives CASSLGGVTKNIQYF.

The chain combines TRBV5-5 with TRBJ2-7; D unresolved. V was trimmed by 5 bases and J by 2 bases, leaving 20 bases between them. Germline CDR1 SGHKS, CDR2 YYEKEE (reference sequence). This CDR3 spans 16 amino acids. The CDR3 DNA follows: TGTGCCAGCAGATCCGCACCGGTGGCGAGAGCCTACGAGCAGTACTTC. It codes for CASRSAPVARAYEQYF.

V usage is TRBV28 and J usage is TRBJ2-1; D gene unclear. The CDR3 contains 15 residues. V was shortened by 11 bases and J by 7 bases, with 24 bases between the two germline ends. The germline gives CDR1 MDHEN, CDR2 SYDVKM. The CDR3 region is CAGSLMGLSRNEQFF. CDR3 DNA sequence: TGTGCCGGCTCGTTAATGGGTCTTTCACGGAATGAGCAGTTCTTC.

This sequence joins TRBV6-1 and TRBJ1-1, with D uncertain. From germline, CDR1 is MNHNS and CDR2 SASEGT. There are 14 residues in the CDR3. V was cut by 7 bases and J by 5 bases, with 17 bases left in between. The DNA for the CDR3 is TGTGCCAGCACCGAACGAGGGAAGACTACTGAAGCTTTCTTT. The encoded protein is CASTERGKTTEAFF.

In regard to this clonotype: A single base separates this from a much larger clone, so it may be a read error. The chain links TRBV5-5 to TRBJ2-7, with D uncertain. The ends were cut back, 2 bases at V and 3 bases at J, with 12 bases in the middle. The CDR3 contains 14 residues. In germline, CDR1 is SGHKS, CDR2 YYEKEE (reference sequence). In DNA, the CDR3 is TGTGCCAGCAGCTTCCGGTTCGCCCTCTACGAGCAGTACTTC. It codes for CASSFRFALYEQYF.

The chain carries TRBV20-1 and TRBJ2-1; D is unresolved. Germline lookup yields CDR1 DFQATT and CDR2 SNEGSKA (reference sequence). The V gene lost 0 bases and the J gene lost 0 bases, with 12 bases spanning the gap. The CDR3 consists of 16 residues. DNA for the CDR3: TGCAGTGCTAGAGAGGAGCCCGCGAGCTCCTACAATGAGCAGTTCTTC. Its translation: CSAREEPASSYNEQFF.

This clonotype was seen a few times. This chain links TRBV27 with TRBJ2-1; D not certain. This CDR3 has 17 amino acids. Germline V gene lookup returns CDR1 MNHEY and CDR2 SMNVEV (reference sequence). With 7 bases removed from V and 3 bases from J, the gap between germline ends came to 22 bases. CDR3 sequence: CASNRKPLRADYNEQFF. The DNA of the CDR3 is TGTGCCAGCAATCGCAAGCCGCTTCGGGCGGACTACAATGAGCAGTTCTTC.

The rearrangement links TRBV7-8 to TRBJ1-2; no clear D. CDR1 and CDR2 from the germline V gene are SGHVS and FQNEAQ. The CDR3 extends over 13 amino acids. Trimming cost V 3 bases and J 8 bases, with 13 bases left between them. The CDR3 bases are TGTGCCAGCAGCTTTATTGCAGTGGGCGGCTACACCTTC. Translating gives CASSFIAVGGYTF.

The V gene is TRBV5-1, the J gene TRBJ2-7; D possibly uses TRBD1 or TRBD2 (7 bases each). V was cut by 3 bases and J by 4 bases, with 17 bases left in between. Germline CDR1 reads SGHRS; CDR2 reads YFSETQ. The CDR3 covers 15 residues. CDR3 DNA sequence: TGCGCCAGCAGCTGGGGAGGGGGCGCATCATACGAGCAGTACTTC. Its protein is CASSWGGGASYEQYF.

The chain carries TRBV20-1 and TRBJ2-5; 7 bases line up with TRBD2. The CDR3 length is 15 residues. V was pared by 6 bases and J by 0 bases, with 10 bases of the junction left unmatched. Germline V gene lookup returns CDR1 DFQATT and CDR2 SNEGSKA (reference sequence). CDR3 sequence: CSATTPAGHQETQYF. Written as DNA, the CDR3 is TGCAGTGCAACAACCCCAGCGGGACACCAAGAGACCCAGTACTTC.

The CDR3 coding sequence is TGCAGTGCTAGGGTGGTAGCGGCTCAAGAGACCCAGTTCTTC. Translating it yields CSARVVAAQETQFF. The chain recombines TRBV20-1 with TRBJ2-1; TRBD2 is a possible D gene (6 bases). CDR1 DFQATT and CDR2 SNEGSKA come from the germline V gene (reference sequence). The V end lost 3 bases, the J end lost 13 bases, and 22 bases lay between the germline ends. The CDR3 extends over 14 amino acids.

The rearrangement uses TRBV7-9 and TRBJ1-2; D is unresolved. CDR1 is SEHNR and CDR2 is FQNEAQ in the germline V gene (reference sequence). The length of the CDR3 is 15 residues. The V gene lost 3 bases and the J gene lost 8 bases, with 19 bases spanning the gap. CDR3 DNA sequence: TGTGCCAGCAGCTTTCGAACTATAGGGCGAAGGGGCTACACCTTC. Its translation is CASSFRTIGRRGYTF.

The table lists this clonotype with many counts. J is TRBJ2-6 and V is TRBV4-3; D is uncertain. Germline CDR1 reads LGHNA; CDR2 reads YSLEER. The CDR3 loop spans 18 amino acids. Trimming took off 1 base at V and 0 bases at J, with 13 bases between the two ends. CDR3 loop: CASSQAPGEISGANVLTF. In nucleotides, the CDR3 is TGCGCCAGCAGCCAAGCCCCAGGTGAAATCTCTGGGGCCAACGTCCTGACTTTC.

The CDR3 bases are TGTGCCAGCAATCAGGAGAATAACTATGGCTACACCTTC. Translation gives CASNQENNYGYTF. This rearrangement joins TRBV6-2 or TRBV6-3 to TRBJ1-2; D unclear. Trimming took 7 bases from V and 1 from J, leaving 10 bases between them. Germline CDR1 MNHEY, CDR2 SVGEGT. There are 13 residues in the CDR3.

This clonotype was seen at least ten times. The CDR3 here is CASSLEGGYGVTDTQYF. The CDR3, as DNA: TGCGCCAGCAGCTTGGAAGGAGGTTATGGGGTGACAGATACGCAGTATTTT. This chain links TRBV5-1 with TRBJ2-3; perhaps TRBD2 as D (5 bases). Per the germline V gene, CDR1 is SGHRS and CDR2 is YFSETQ. This CDR3 has 17 residues. Trimming pared 0 bases from V and 3 bases from J, leaving 17 bases between.